This T cell receptor beta chain was observed in a study of regulatory T cells in long-lasting Graves disease. This CDR3 is built from 16 residues. With 7 bases removed from V and 3 bases from J, the gap between germline ends came to 19 bases. Germline-derived CDR1 and CDR2 are SNHLY and FYNNEI. Arm-PCR of CDR3 regions and iRepertoire HTBI primers were the basis on which TCR beta libraries were built. MiXCR was run by TCRdb on the multiplex PCR reads, yielding one entry per CDR3 protein. This table has a few hundred thousand distinct CDR3 sequences, 12% to 15% appearing once. Indicated time point: newly diagnosed GD, antithyroid drugs for less than 3 months. The authors made the TCR library using RNA they extracted from PBMCs. A volume of about 9.9 milliliters of peripheral blood was collected in EDTA tubes. This clonotype was seen many times. The same sample was also studied in work on T cells in Graves' hyperthyroidism and ophthalmopathy. That paper adds: Reasons for excluding patients were uncontrolled infection, other autoimmune disease, pregnancy or lactation. In the first-round RT-PCR of the TCR CDR3, the HTBI primer set was used.

The TCR comes from a woman between 45 and 60 years old with Graves disease. V gene TRBV2 combines with J gene TRBJ2-1; D is unresolved. This material consisted of peripheral blood mononuclear cells (PBMCs), taken at new diagnosis, from a patient treated with antithyroid drugs. CDR3 sequence (DNA): TGTGCCAGCATTCAGGTGGTTCGGGTCGGCTACAATGAGCAGTTCTTC. Translating it yields CASIQVVRVGYNEQFF.